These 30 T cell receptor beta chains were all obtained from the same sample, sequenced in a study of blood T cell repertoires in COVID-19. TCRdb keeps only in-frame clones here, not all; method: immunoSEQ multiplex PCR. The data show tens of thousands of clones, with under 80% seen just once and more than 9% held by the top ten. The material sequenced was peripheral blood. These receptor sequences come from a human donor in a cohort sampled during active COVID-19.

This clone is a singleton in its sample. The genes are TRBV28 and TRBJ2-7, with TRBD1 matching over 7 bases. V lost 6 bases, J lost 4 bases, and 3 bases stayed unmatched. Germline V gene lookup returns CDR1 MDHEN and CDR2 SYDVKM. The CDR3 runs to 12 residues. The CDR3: CASRDRLYEQYF. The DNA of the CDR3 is TGTGCCAGCAGGGACAGGTTATACGAGCAGTACTTC.

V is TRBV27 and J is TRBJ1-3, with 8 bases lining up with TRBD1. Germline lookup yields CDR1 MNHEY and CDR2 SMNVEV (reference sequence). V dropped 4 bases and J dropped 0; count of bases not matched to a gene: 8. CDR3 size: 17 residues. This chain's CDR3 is CASSSMRDRYSGNTIYF. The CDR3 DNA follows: TGTGCCAGCAGTTCAATGAGGGACAGGTACTCTGGAAACACCATATATTTT.

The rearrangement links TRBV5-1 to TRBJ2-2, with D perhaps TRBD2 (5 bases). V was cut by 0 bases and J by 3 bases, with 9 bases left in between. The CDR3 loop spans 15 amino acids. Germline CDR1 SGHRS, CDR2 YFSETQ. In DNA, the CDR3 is TGCGCCAGCAGCTTGGAAGGCGGGTACACCGGGGAGCTGTTTTTT. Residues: CASSLEGGYTGELFF.

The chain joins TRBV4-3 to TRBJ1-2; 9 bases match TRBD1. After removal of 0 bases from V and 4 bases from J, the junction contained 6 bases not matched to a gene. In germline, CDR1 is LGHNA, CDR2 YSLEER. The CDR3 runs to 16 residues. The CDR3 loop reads CASSQDEDRGFYGYTF. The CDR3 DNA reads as TGCGCCAGCAGCCAAGATGAGGACAGGGGTTTCTATGGCTACACCTTC.

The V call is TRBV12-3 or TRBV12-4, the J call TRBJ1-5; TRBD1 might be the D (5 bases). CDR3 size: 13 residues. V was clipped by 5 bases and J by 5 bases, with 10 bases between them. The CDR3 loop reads CASSPSGDQPQHF. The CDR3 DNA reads TGTGCCAGCAGTCCTTCGGGGGATCAGCCCCAGCATTTT.

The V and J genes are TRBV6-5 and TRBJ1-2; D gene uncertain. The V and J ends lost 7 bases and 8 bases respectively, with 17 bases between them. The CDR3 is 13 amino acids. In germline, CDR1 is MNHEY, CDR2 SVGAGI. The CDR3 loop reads CASTHGEGRGYTF. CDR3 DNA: TGTGCCAGCACCCACGGGGAGGGAAGGGGCTACACCTTC.

This CDR3 is CASNGWTTNYGYTF. The CDR3 DNA follows: TGTGCCAGTAATGGCTGGACAACTAACTATGGCTACACCTTC. The chain joins TRBV2 to TRBJ1-2; possible D gene TRBD1, 5 bases. V was clipped by 9 bases and J by 0 bases, with 14 bases between them. The CDR3 extends over 14 amino acids. The germline V gene encodes CDR1 SNHLY and CDR2 FYNNEI. Full variable domain (remainder filled in from reference TRBV2 and TRBJ1-2): EPEVTQTPSHQVTQMGQEVILRCVPISNHLYFYWYRQILGQKVEFLVSFYNNEISEKSEIFDDQFSVERPDGSNFTLKIRSTKLEDSAMYFCASNGWTTNYGYTFGSGTRLTVV.

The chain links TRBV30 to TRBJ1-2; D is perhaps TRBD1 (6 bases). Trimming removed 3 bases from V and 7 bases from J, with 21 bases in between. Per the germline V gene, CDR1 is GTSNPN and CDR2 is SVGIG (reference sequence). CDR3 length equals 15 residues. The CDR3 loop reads CAWSPSTGFRGGYTF. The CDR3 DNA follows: TGTGCCTGGAGCCCCTCCACAGGGTTTCGTGGTGGCTACACCTTC. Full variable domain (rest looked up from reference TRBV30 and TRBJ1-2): SQTIHQWPATLVQPVGSPLSLECTVEGTSNPNLYWYRQAAGRGLQLLFYSVGIGQISSEVPQNLSASRPQDRQFILSSKKLLLSDSGFYLCAWSPSTGFRGGYTFGSGTRLTVV.

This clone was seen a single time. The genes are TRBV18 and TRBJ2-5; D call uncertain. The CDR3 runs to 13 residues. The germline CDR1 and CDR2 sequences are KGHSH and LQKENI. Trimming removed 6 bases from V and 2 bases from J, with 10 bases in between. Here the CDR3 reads CASSKTSQETQYF. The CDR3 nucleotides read TGTGCCAGCTCGAAGACATCTCAAGAGACCCAGTACTTC.

The CDR3 loop reads CASSSGGAGGIEQFF. The CDR3 DNA sequence: TGTGCCAGCAGTAGCGGGGGGGCTGGAGGGATTGAGCAGTTCTTC. The rearrangement links TRBV28 to TRBJ2-1, with TRBD2 matching over 10 bases. J was trimmed by 9 bases and V by 5 bases; bases with no gene match: 10. Germline V gene lookup returns CDR1 MDHEN and CDR2 SYDVKM. The CDR3 length is 15 residues.

This chain's CDR3 is CATSVEKLSSYNSPLHF. DNA for the CDR3: TGTGCCACCAGCGTGGAGAAATTGAGCTCCTATAATTCACCCCTCCACTTT. The chain carries TRBV15 and TRBJ1-6; D remains ambiguous. Per the germline V gene, CDR1 is LNHNV and CDR2 is YYDKDF (reference sequence). This CDR3 spans 17 amino acids. The ends were cut back, 5 bases at V and 0 bases at J, with 14 bases in the middle.

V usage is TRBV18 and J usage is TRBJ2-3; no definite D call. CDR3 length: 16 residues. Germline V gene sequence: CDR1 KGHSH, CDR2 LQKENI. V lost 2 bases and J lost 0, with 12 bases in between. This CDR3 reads CASSPASTASTDTQYF. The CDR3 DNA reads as TGTGCCAGCTCACCAGCCTCCACAGCCAGCACAGATACGCAGTATTTT.

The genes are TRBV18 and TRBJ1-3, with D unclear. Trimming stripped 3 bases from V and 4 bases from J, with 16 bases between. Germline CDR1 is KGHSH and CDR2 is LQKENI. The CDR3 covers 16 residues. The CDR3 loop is CASSPYGPGKGNTIYF. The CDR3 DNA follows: TGTGCCAGCTCACCGTACGGGCCGGGGAAAGGAAACACCATATATTTT.

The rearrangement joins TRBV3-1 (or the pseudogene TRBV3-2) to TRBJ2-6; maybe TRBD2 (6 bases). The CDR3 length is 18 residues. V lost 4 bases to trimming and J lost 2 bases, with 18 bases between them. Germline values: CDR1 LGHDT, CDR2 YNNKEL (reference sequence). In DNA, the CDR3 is TGTGCCAGCAGCCTCCTAGGTGGCAGGGAGGCTGGGGCCAACGTCCTGACTTTC. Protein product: CASSLLGGREAGANVLTF.

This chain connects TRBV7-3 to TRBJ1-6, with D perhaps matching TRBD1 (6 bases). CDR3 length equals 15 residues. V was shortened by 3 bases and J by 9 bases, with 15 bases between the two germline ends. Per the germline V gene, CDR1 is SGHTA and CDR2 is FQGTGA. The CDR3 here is CASSLTGAMGSPLHF. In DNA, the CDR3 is TGTGCCAGCAGCTTGACAGGAGCAATGGGTTCACCCCTCCACTTT.

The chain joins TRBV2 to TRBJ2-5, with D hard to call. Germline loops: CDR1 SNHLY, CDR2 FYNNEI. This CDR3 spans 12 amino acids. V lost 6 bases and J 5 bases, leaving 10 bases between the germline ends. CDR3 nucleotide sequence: TGTGCCAGCAGCATCCTGCAGGAGACCCAGTACTTC. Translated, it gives CASSILQETQYF.

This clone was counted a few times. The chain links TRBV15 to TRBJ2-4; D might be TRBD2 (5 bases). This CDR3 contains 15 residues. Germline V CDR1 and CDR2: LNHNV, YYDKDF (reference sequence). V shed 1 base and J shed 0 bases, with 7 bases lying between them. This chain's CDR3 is CATSRGRIAKNIQYF. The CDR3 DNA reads TGTGCCACCAGCAGAGGGAGGATAGCCAAAAACATTCAGTACTTC.

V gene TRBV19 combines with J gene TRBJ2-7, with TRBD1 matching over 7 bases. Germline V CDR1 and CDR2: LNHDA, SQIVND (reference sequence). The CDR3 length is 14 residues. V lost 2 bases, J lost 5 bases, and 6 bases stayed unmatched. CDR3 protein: CASSIQGVWNEQYF. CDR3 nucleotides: TGTGCCAGTAGTATACAGGGGGTGTGGAACGAGCAGTACTTC. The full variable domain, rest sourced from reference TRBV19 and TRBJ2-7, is DGGITQSPKYLFRKEGQNVTLSCEQNLNHDAMYWYRQDPGQGLRLIYYSQIVNDFQKGDIAEGYSVSREKKESFPLTVTSAQKNPTAFYLCASSIQGVWNEQYFGPGTRLTVT.

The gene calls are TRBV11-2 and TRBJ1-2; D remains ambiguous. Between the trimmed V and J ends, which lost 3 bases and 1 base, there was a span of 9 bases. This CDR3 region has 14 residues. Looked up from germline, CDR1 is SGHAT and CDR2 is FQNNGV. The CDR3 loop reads CASSFEGFNYGYTF. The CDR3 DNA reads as TGTGCCAGCAGCTTTGAGGGATTTAACTATGGCTACACCTTC. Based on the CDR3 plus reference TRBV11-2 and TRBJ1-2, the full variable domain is EAGVAQSPRYKIIEKRQSVAFWCNPISGHATLYWYQQILGQGPKLLIQFQNNGVVDDSQLPKDRFSAERLKGVDSTLKIQPAKLEDSAVYLCASSFEGFNYGYTFGSGTRLTVV.

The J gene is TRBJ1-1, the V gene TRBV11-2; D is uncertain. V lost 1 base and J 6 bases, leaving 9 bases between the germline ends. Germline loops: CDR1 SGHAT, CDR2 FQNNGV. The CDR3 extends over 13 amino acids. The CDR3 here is CASSLAGLAEAFF. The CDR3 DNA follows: TGTGCCAGCAGCTTAGCGGGGTTGGCTGAAGCTTTCTTT. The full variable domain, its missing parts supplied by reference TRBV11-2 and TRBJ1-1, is EAGVAQSPRYKIIEKRQSVAFWCNPISGHATLYWYQQILGQGPKLLIQFQNNGVVDDSQLPKDRFSAERLKGVDSTLKIQPAKLEDSAVYLCASSLAGLAEAFFGQGTRLTVV.

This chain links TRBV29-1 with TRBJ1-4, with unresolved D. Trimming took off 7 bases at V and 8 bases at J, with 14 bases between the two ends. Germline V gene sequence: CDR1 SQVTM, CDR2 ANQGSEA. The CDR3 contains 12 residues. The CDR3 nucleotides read TGCAGCGGGGCCTACTCCCCAGAAAAACTGTTTTTT. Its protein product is CSGAYSPEKLFF.

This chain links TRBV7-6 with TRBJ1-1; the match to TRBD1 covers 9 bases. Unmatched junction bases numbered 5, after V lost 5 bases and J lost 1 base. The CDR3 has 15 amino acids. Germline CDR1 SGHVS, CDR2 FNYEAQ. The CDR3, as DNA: TGTGCCAGCAGCGCCCGGACAGGGGAGAACACTGAAGCTTTCTTT. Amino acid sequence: CASSARTGENTEAFF.

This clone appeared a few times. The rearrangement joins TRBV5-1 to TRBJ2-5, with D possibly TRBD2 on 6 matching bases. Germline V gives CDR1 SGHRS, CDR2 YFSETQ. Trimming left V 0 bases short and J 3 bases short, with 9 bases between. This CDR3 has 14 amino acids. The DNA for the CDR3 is TGCGCCAGCAGCTTGGAGGCTAGCGAAGAGACCCAGTACTTC. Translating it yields CASSLEASEETQYF. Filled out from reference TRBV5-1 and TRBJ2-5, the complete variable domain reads KAGVTQTPRYLIKTRGQQVTLSCSPISGHRSVSWYQQTPGQGLQFLFEYFSETQRNKGNFPGRFSGRQFSNSRSEMNVSTLELGDSALYLCASSLEASEETQYFGPGTRLLVL.

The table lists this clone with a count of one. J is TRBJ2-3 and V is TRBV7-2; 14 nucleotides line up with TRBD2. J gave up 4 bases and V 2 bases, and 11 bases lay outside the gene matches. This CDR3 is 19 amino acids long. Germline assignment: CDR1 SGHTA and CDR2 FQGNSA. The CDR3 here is CASSLSKKGLAGVPDTQYF. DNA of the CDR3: TGTGCCAGCAGCTTATCTAAAAAGGGACTAGCGGGGGTTCCAGATACGCAGTATTTT.

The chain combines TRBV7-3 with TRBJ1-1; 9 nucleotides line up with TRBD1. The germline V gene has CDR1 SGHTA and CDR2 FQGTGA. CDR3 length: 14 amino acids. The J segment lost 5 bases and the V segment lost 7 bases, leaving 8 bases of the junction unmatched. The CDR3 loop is CASNGGTGNTEAFF. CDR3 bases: TGTGCCAGCAATGGGGGGACAGGGAATACTGAAGCTTTCTTT. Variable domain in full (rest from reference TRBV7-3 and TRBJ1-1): GAGVSQTPSNKVTEKGKYVELRCDPISGHTALYWYRQSLGQGPEFLIYFQGTGAADDSGLPNDRFFAVRPEGSVSTLKIQRTERGDSAVYLCASNGGTGNTEAFFGQGTRLTVV.

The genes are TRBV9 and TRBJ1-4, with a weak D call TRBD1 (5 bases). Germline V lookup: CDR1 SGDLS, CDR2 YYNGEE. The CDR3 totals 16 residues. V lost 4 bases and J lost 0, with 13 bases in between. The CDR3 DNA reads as TGTGCCAGCAGCCTCGGGGGGGTCGCAACTAATGAAAAACTGTTTTTT. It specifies CASSLGGVATNEKLFF.

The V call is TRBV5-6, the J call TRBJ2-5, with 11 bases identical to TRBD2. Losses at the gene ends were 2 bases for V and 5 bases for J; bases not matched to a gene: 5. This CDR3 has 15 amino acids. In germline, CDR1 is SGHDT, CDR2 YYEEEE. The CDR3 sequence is CASSFRLAGTETQYF. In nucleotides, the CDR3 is TGTGCCAGCAGCTTTAGACTAGCGGGAACGGAGACCCAGTACTTC.

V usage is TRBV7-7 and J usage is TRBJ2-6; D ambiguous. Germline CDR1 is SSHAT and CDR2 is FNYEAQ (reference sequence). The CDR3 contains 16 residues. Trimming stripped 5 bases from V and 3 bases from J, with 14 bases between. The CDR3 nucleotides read TGTGCCAGCAGCCCCCTTAACTGTTTTGGGGCCAACGTCCTGACTTTC. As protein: CASSPLNCFGANVLTF.

The CDR3 DNA reads as TGTGCCAGCAGCTTAAGTCCGGGTTCCTACGAGCAGTACTTC. Amino acid sequence: CASSLSPGSYEQYF. This chain connects TRBV7-2 to TRBJ2-7; no clear D. Looked up from germline, CDR1 is SGHTA and CDR2 is FQGNSA. This CDR3 comprises 14 residues. Trimming pared 2 bases from V and 1 base from J, leaving 9 bases between.

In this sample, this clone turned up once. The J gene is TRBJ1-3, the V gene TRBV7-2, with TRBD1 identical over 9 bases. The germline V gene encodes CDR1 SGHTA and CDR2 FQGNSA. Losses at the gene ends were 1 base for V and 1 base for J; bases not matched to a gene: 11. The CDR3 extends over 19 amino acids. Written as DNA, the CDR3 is TGTGCCAGCAGCTTAGAGGGGTACAGGGGGCGTGAATCTGGAAACACCATATATTTT. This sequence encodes CASSLEGYRGRESGNTIYF.